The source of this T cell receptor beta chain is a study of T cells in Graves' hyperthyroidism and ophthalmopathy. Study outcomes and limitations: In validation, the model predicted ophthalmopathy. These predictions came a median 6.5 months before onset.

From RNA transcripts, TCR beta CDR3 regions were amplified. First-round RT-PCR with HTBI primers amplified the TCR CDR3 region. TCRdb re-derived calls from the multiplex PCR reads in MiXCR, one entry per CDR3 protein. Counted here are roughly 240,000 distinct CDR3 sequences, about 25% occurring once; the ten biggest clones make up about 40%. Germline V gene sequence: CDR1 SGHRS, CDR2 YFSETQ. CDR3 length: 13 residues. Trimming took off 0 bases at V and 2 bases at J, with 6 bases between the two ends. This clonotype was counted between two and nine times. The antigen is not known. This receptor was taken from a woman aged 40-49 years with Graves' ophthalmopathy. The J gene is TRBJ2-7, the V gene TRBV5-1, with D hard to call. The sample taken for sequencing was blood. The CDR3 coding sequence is TGCGCCAGCAGCTTGGATTACACCTACGAGCAGTACTTC. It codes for CASSLDYTYEQYF.